This TCR beta chain was identified during a study of T-cell reconstitution after alpha-beta-depleted transplantation in children. General study points: Surviving recipient cells, namely T cells and thymic progenitors, were the source of high day-60 TCRbeta diversity in some patients. By about two months after transplant, alpha-beta T cells reportedly arose from several hundred graft clones that had expanded. It was newly produced T cells that mostly accounted for T-cell counts and diversity one year after transplant.

The CDR3 is 14 amino acids. The V gene lost 2 bases and the J gene lost 2 bases, with 12 bases spanning the gap. CDR1 and CDR2 (germline): DFQATT, SNEGSKA (reference sequence). Unique molecular identifiers were incorporated into the prepared TCRbeta library. MiXCR was run by TCRdb on the PCR reads, yielding one entry per CDR3 protein. The sample includes a few hundred thousand distinct CDR3 sequences, roughly 44% of them seen just once. With regard to this clonotype: Its antigen is not identified.

The sample was PBMCs, taken before TCRalphabeta/CD19-depleted stem cell transplant. This sequence joins TRBV20-1 and TRBJ2-5, with D maybe TRBD1 (6 bases). The origin of this receptor is a girl aged 2-10 years with aplastic anemia, due to receive a stem cell transplant. The CDR3 region has the DNA TGCAGTGCTAGAAAATCAGGGGCGCAAGAGACCCAGTACTTC. It translates to CSARKSGAQETQYF.